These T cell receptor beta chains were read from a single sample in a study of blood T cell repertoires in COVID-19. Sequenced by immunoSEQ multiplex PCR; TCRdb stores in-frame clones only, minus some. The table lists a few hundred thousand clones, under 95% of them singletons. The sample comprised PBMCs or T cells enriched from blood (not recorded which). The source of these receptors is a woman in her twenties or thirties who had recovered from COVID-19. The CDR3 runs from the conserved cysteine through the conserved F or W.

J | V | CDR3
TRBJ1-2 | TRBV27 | CASSLLGPGPGQQKSGYTF
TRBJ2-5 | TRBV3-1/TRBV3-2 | CASSWDIQETQYF
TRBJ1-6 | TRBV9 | CASSGQGQLNSPLHF
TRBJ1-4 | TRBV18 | CASSPSTGEKLFF
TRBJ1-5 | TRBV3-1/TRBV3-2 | CASSPKKAQGVRDQPQHF
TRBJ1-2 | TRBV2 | CASSEEATSGGYTF
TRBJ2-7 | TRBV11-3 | CASSLTTGVSYEQYF
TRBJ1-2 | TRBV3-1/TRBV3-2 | CASSQGGGNYGYTF
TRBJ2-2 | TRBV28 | CASSLMQGLHTGELFF
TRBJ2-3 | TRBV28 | CASSSRLAGTTDTQYF
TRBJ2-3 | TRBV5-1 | CASEGADTQYF
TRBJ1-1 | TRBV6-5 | CASSQTGGLTEAFF
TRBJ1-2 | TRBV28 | CASSPPDRVDGYTF
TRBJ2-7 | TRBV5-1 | CASSLGQGFGEQYF
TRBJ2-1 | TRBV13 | CASSLGSGSDEQFF
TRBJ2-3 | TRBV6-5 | CASSYSGTGGSYTQYF
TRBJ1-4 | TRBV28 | CASSRDPYREKLFF
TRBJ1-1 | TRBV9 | CASSVAYRGFTEAFF
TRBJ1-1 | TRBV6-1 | CASSEADTEAFF
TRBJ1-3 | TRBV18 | CASSPEGTGSGNTIYF
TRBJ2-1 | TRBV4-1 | CASSQSGLVYNEQFF
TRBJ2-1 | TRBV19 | CASRLDNEQFF
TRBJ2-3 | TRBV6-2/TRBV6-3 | CASSAADYTQVVDTQYF
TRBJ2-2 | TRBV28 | CASSRTGELFF
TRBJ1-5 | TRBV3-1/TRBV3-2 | CASSQQNQPQHF
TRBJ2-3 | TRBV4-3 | CASSSLTGGGDPDTQYF
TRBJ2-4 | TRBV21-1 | CASSKGERWAAKNIQYF
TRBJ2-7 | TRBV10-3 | CAISDGKLYEQYF
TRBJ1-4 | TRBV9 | CASSVGGTLREKLFF
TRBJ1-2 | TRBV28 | CATSSTVSYGYTF
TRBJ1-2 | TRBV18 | CASSLNRVREYGYTF
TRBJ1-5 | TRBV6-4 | CASRETTGDRNQPQHF
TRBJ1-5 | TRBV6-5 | CASRGQGDQPQHF
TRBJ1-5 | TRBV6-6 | CASSRRVRQPQHF
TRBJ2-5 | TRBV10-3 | CAINSARQETQYF
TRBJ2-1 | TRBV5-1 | CASSGREHGNEQFF
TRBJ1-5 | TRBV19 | CASSTWDSKAVQPQHF
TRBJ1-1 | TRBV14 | CASSQEANTEAFF
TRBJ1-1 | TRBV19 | CASSIGQTEAFF
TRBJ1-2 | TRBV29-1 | CSVEDNSGRGYGYTF
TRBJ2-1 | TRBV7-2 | CASSLTGSSYNEQFF
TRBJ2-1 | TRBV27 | CASSLVTGADIDEQFF
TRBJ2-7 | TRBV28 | CASSSFNRYEQYF
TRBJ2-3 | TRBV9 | CASSVLPSGGGADTQYF
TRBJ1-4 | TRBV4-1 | CASSQEFRTTNEKLFF
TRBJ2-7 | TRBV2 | CATNPDRGISYEQYF
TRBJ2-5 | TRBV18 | CASSPSGGGETQYF
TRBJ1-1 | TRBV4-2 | CASSPSPQGGKNTEAFF
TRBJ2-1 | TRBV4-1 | CASSLRGEGVYNEQFF
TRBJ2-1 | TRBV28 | CASSLSGLNEQFF